This T cell receptor (beta chain) was identified in a study of cytomegalovirus exposure and HLA in healthy donors. Study outcomes and limitations: Researchers left out some V segments, among them TRBV6-2 and TRBV6-3, as indistinguishable. It was about 180 TCR beta chains that were listed as cytomegalovirus-associated. Rarity marked most TCR sequences, yet some public TCRs occurred in many donors.

Nominally healthy donors were sampled, though unrecorded immune exposures were likely. PCR was performed using 60 Vbeta and 13 Jbeta primers. Using immunoSEQ multiplex PCR, the repertoire was profiled, and TCRdb retains in-frame clones only, with some absent. The sample has some 140,000 clones, roughly 70% seen once. The V and J ends lost 5 bases and 1 base respectively, with 9 bases between them. The CDR3 length is 13 residues. In germline, CDR1 is SGHRS, CDR2 YFSETQ. Concerning this clone itself: The antigen is unknown.

The source is a middle-aged man in good health and CMV-seronegative. The sample taken for sequencing was PBMCs. The V call is TRBV5-1, the J call TRBJ1-1; D may be TRBD1 (5 bases). CDR3: CASSWGGNTEAFF. The DNA for the CDR3 is TGCGCCAGCAGTTGGGGGGGGAACACTGAAGCTTTCTTT.